The present entry profiles one T cell receptor (beta chain) with its context. In the authors' workflow: Reference gene primer amplification gave estimated nucleated cell counts. Using immunoSEQ multiplex PCR, the repertoire was profiled, and TCRdb retains in-frame clones only, with some absent. V and J calls and clone size are those listed in that table; D and trimming were worked out from the DNA. Among approximately 250,000 clones listed, more than 80% were seen once. These data are taken from a study of blood T cell repertoires in COVID-19. Across the study: Samples taken during acute and convalescent COVID-19 were collected in the United States, Italy and Spain. T cells, B-cell-depleted T cells, or PBMCs supplied cDNA or gDNA.

V trimming: 1 base; J trimming: 6 bases; junction bases outside the gene matches: 9. The CDR3 totals 17 residues. CDR1 and CDR2 (germline): LNHDA, SQIVND (reference sequence). Sample: peripheral blood. This TCR was recovered from a man aged 25 to 45 who had recovered from COVID-19. The rearrangement links TRBV19 to TRBJ2-4, with TRBD1 matching over 10 bases. The CDR3 loop reads CASSIAGRTGGRNIQYF. Here the CDR3 DNA reads TGTGCCAGTAGTATAGCGGGTCGGACAGGGGGTAGAAACATTCAGTACTTC.